Here is one T cell receptor beta chain with its context. Its antigen is not identified. These data are taken from a study of tissue T cells after allogeneic stem cell transplantation. Trimming shortened V by 5 bases and J by 5 bases, and 19 bases separated the two germline ends. The CDR3 runs to 15 residues. Germline V gene data show CDR1 as SGHNT and CDR2 as YYREEE (reference sequence). Steroid-refractory graft-versus-host disease after allogeneic hematopoietic cell transplant qualified adults for prospective research-autopsy enrollment. All graft-versus-host disease patients had gastrointestinal involvement and received several lines of directed therapy. Repertoires were generated with immunoSEQ multiplex PCR, while TCRdb's copy carries only in-frame clones and drops some. The sample includes 800 to 900 clones, 40% to 55% of them seen just once. Study-wide results and limits: Motif-based clustering found tissue-specific repertoire signatures shared across patients, though few clones were shared. Blood and spleen captured only part of the tissue TCR repertoire. Anatomically similar tissues had similar TCR repertoires within each patient.

The source was kidney tissue, collected at autopsy. V is TRBV5-4 and J is TRBJ1-2; tentative D call: TRBD1 (5 bases). The sequence came from a female patient aged 35-70 years with steroid-refractory graft-versus-host disease after an allogeneic stem cell transplant. Some of the T cells might come from the graft donor. CDR3 protein: CASRLEQALPYGYTF. In DNA, the CDR3 is TGTGCCAGCAGACTTGAACAGGCCTTACCGTATGGCTACACCTTC.